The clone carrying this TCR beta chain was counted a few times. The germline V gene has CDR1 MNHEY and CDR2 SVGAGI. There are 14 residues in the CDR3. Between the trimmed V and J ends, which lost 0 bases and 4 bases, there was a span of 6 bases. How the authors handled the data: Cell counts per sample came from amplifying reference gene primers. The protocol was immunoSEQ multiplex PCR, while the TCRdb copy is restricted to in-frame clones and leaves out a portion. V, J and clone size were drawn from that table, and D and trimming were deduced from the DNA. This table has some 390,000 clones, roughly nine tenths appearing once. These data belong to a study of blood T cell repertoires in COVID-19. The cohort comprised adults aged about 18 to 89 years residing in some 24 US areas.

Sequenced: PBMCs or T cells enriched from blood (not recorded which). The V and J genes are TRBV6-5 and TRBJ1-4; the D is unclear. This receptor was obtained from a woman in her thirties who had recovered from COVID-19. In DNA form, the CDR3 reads TGTGCCAGCAGTTACTCGACGGGTAATGAAAAACTGTTTTTT. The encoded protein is CASSYSTGNEKLFF.